This T cell receptor beta chain was profiled in a study of blood T cell repertoires in COVID-19. Looking at the study overall: Acute-phase and convalescent COVID-19 samples originated in the United States, Italy and Spain. The analysed material was cDNA or gDNA that came from T cells, B-cell-depleted T cells, or PBMCs.

Germline V CDR1 and CDR2: SGHTA, FQGNSA. The V end lost 5 bases, the J end lost 1 base, and 12 bases lay between the germline ends. This CDR3 comprises 15 residues. Original processing notes: Estimates of nucleated cell counts were drawn from the amplification of reference gene primers. Clones were read by immunoSEQ multiplex PCR, and TCRdb kept only the in-frame ones, dropping some. The V and J calls and clone size are taken from that table; D and trimming were inferred from the DNA. The sample shows roughly 250,000 clones, 87% of them seen only once. Donors were grouped by their self-reported clinical history.

This chain links TRBV7-2 with TRBJ1-5, with a weak D call TRBD1 (6 bases). This TCR derives from a woman in her twenties or thirties with acute COVID-19. The sequencing input was PBMCs or T cells enriched from blood (not recorded which). The CDR3 region has the DNA TGTGCCAGCAGCAGGCAGGGGTTAAGCAATCAGCCCCAGCATTTT. Protein product: CASSRQGLSNQPQHF.